These 17 T cell receptor beta chains share one sample of origin, sequenced in a study of blood T cell repertoires in COVID-19 (dated by TCRdb to the early 2020s). Receptor libraries were prepared by the immunoSEQ multiplex PCR assay. The source is immuneACCESS, and TCRdb retained only in-frame sequences with V and J called. Part of the clones is not carried over; for the studies checked, unresolved V genes explain less than half of this, and the remainder is unexplained. The sample table holds around 50,000 clones, of which roughly 86% were seen once. The top ten constitute about 15% of the sample. Sample: peripheral blood. The receptors derive from a man aged 55 to 69 with active or convalescent COVID-19.

The rearrangement uses TRBV29-1 and TRBJ1-1; 7 nucleotides line up with TRBD1. CDR1 and CDR2 from the germline V gene are SQVTM and ANQGSEA. V lost 4 bases and J lost 1; bases outside the gene matches: 15. This CDR3 has 17 residues. CDR3 amino acids: CSVVQTNRQGPNTEAFF. The CDR3 DNA follows: TGCAGCGTTGTTCAGACCAATCGACAGGGCCCGAACACTGAAGCTTTCTTT.

This clone was counted only a few times. The rearrangement joins TRBV4-3 to TRBJ2-7, with 10 bases lining up with TRBD1. The V gene end was trimmed by 2 bases and the J gene end by 1 base; junction bases not matched to a gene: 20. This CDR3 is built from 21 residues. Germline loops: CDR1 LGHNA, CDR2 YSLEER. The CDR3 coding sequence is TGCGCCAGCAGCCAAAGGCTCTCCGGACAGGGGGATACTTCAATTTCCTACGAGCAGTACTTC. Its protein product is CASSQRLSGQGDTSISYEQYF.

A single count supports this clone. V is TRBV15 and J is TRBJ1-2; D ambiguous. The CDR3 contains 17 residues. V gave up 0 bases and J gave up 0 bases, with 14 bases separating them. Germline values: CDR1 LNHNV, CDR2 YYDKDF (reference sequence). Written as DNA, the CDR3 is TGTGCCACCAGCAGAGATTGGAACAGTCTTTCTAACTATGGCTACACCTTC. Its translation: CATSRDWNSLSNYGYTF.

The rearrangement joins TRBV19 to TRBJ2-1, with TRBD2 identical over 7 bases. Looked up from germline, CDR1 is LNHDA and CDR2 is SQIVND (reference sequence). The V gene end was trimmed by 7 bases and the J gene end by 8 bases; junction bases not matched to a gene: 8. The length of the CDR3 is 13 residues. Here the CDR3 reads CASKRTSKDEQFF. The CDR3 DNA follows: TGTGCCAGTAAACGGACTAGTAAGGATGAGCAGTTCTTC.

V and J are TRBV4-2 and TRBJ1-1; TRBD1 aligns across 7 bases. Looked up from germline, CDR1 is LGHNA and CDR2 is YNFKEQ. The CDR3 contains 15 residues. V lost 3 bases and J lost 10; bases outside the gene matches: 14. CDR3 sequence (DNA): TGTGCCAGCAGCCATGCTTCTGACAGGGATGATGGAGCTTTCTTT. Amino acids: CASSHASDRDDGAFF.

V is TRBV30 and J is TRBJ1-5, with a weak D call TRBD1 (5 bases). CDR3 size: 13 residues. V dropped 0 bases and J dropped 6 bases, with 9 bases sitting between them. Germline V gives CDR1 GTSNPN, CDR2 SVGIG (reference sequence). The CDR3 region is CAWSVGVSQPQHF. CDR3 DNA: TGTGCCTGGAGTGTAGGGGTTTCTCAGCCCCAGCATTTT.

Only a few counts were recorded for this clone. The V and J genes are TRBV10-3 and TRBJ2-3, with 9 bases that match TRBD2. This CDR3 contains 15 residues. V lost 4 bases to trimming and J lost 5 bases; unmatched junction nucleotides: 7. The V gene's germline CDR1 is ENHRY and CDR2 SYGVKD. The CDR3 DNA reads as TGTGCCATCAGTGCTGGGGCTAGCGGGGTAGATACGCAGTATTTT. Its protein product is CAISAGASGVDTQYF.

This clone appeared a single time. The gene calls are TRBV7-9 and TRBJ1-2; D remains unclear. The germline CDR1 and CDR2 sequences are SEHNR and FQNEAQ (reference sequence). The CDR3 length is 13 residues. Trimming left V 5 bases short and J 0 bases short, with 7 bases between. The CDR3 DNA reads as TGTGCCAGCAGCCGCGGGCCTAACTATGGCTACACCTTC. Translated, it gives CASSRGPNYGYTF.

The rearrangement joins TRBV2 to TRBJ1-5, with a possible D match to TRBD1 (5 bases). Looked up from germline, CDR1 is SNHLY and CDR2 is FYNNEI. CDR3 length: 13 residues. V gave up 4 bases and J gave up 7 bases, with 11 bases separating them. CDR3 in amino acids: CASSAQRQQPQHF. In DNA form, the CDR3 reads TGTGCCAGCAGTGCGCAGCGACAGCAGCCCCAGCATTTT.

The chain uses TRBV9 and TRBJ1-4; no clear D. V lost 0 bases, J lost 5 bases, and 11 bases lay in between. The CDR3 is made up of 15 amino acids. Germline V gives CDR1 SGDLS, CDR2 YYNGEE. Written as DNA, the CDR3 is TGTGCCAGCAGCGTAGGGTCTAGGCGGAATGAAAAACTGTTTTTT. Amino acid sequence: CASSVGSRRNEKLFF.

V and J are TRBV3-1 (or the pseudogene TRBV3-2) and TRBJ1-2; 7 positions agree with TRBD1. CDR1 LGHDT and CDR2 YNNKEL come from the germline V gene (reference sequence). The CDR3 spans 13 residues. J was trimmed by 7 bases and V by 4 bases; bases with no gene match: 6. CDR3 residues: CASSPPAGGGYTF. The CDR3, as DNA: TGTGCCAGCAGCCCCCCGGCAGGGGGTGGCTACACCTTC.

This clone came up a few times. This specimen includes other DNA sequences encoding the same CDR3. The chain carries TRBV7-2 and TRBJ1-5, with 9 bases aligning to TRBD1. The length of the CDR3 is 15 residues. The V gene's germline CDR1 is SGHTA and CDR2 FQGNSA. V lost 5 bases to trimming and J lost 6 bases; unmatched junction nucleotides: 8. CDR3 residues: CASSPRTGVGQPQHF. The DNA of the CDR3 is TGTGCCAGCAGCCCAAGGACAGGGGTGGGTCAGCCCCAGCATTTT.

The chain combines TRBV28 with TRBJ1-2; possible D gene TRBD1, 6 bases. V gave up 3 bases and J gave up 7 bases, with 12 bases separating them. Germline loops: CDR1 MDHEN, CDR2 SYDVKM. This CDR3 region has 13 residues. The CDR3 nucleotides are TGTGCCAGCAGTTTTCAGGGGAGAGGTGGCTACACCTTC. It is translated as CASSFQGRGGYTF.

In its sample, this clone was seen a few times. V is TRBV28 and J is TRBJ2-3, with a weak D call TRBD2 (5 bases). This CDR3 has 15 residues. Per germline, CDR1 MDHEN and CDR2 SYDVKM. The ends were cut back, 6 bases at V and 1 base at J, with 14 bases in the middle. CDR3 DNA: TGTGCCAGCAGCCAAAATGGGCGGGGCACAGATACGCAGTATTTT. Its translation is CASSQNGRGTDTQYF. The full variable domain, completed using reference TRBV28 and TRBJ2-3, is DVKVTQSSRYLVKRTGEKVFLECVQDMDHENMFWYRQDPGLGLRLIYFSYDVKMKEKGDIPEGYSVSREKKERFSLILESASTNQTSMYLCASSQNGRGTDTQYFGPGTRLTVL.

This clone occurred a few times. The chain joins TRBV5-1 to TRBJ1-2, with 7 bases aligning to TRBD1. V gave up 2 bases and J gave up 8 bases; unmatched junction bases: 6. CDR1 is SGHRS and CDR2 is YFSETQ in the germline V gene. The CDR3 extends over 13 amino acids. CDR3 amino acids: CASSLSQGDGYTF. CDR3 sequence (DNA): TGCGCCAGCAGCTTAAGTCAGGGGGACGGCTACACCTTC.

V is TRBV28 and J is TRBJ1-5; no clear D. The length of the CDR3 is 14 residues. The V end was cut by 7 bases, the J end by 4 bases, with 14 bases between. Germline lookup yields CDR1 MDHEN and CDR2 SYDVKM. This CDR3 reads CASTYSQVNQPQHF. The CDR3 bases are TGTGCCAGCACCTACTCCCAGGTAAATCAGCCCCAGCATTTT.

The rearrangement joins TRBV7-6 to TRBJ1-1; 11 positions agree with TRBD1. After removal of 1 base from V and 4 bases from J, the junction contained 5 bases not matched to a gene. The CDR3 length is 16 residues. In germline, CDR1 is SGHVS, CDR2 FNYEAQ. The CDR3 DNA reads as TGTGCCAGCAGCTTAGATAGGGGACAGGGGGGCACTGAAGCTTTCTTT. Its protein product is CASSLDRGQGGTEAFF.